Each of the 8 T cell receptor beta chains below was sequenced from the same sample in a study of spatial heterogeneity in lung cancer. Via MiXCR, TCRdb re-called the 5' RACE reads, giving one row per CDR3 protein. The table includes some 8,300 distinct CDR3 sequences, less than 6% detected once. What these receptors recognize is not known. Noted time point: sample taken at primary tumor resection. Study-wide points: Tumor mutation counts were tracked by expanded intratumoral alpha and beta TCR counts.

The material sequenced was lung tumor tissue, taken at surgery. These receptors were taken from a female donor with early-stage non-small cell lung cancer.

The CDR3 bases are TGTGCCAGCAGCCCCCGGTCGTCTACTAACTATGGCTACACCTTC. Amino acid sequence: CASSPRSSTNYGYTF. V usage is TRBV7-8 and J usage is TRBJ1-2; no clear D gene. Between the trimmed V and J ends, which lost 5 bases and 0 bases, there was a span of 13 bases. The germline V gene has CDR1 SGHVS and CDR2 FQNEAQ. The CDR3 is made up of 15 amino acids.

The gene calls are TRBV11-3 and TRBJ2-2, with 8 nucleotides matching TRBD1. CDR3 length: 15 amino acids. Trimming took 5 bases from V and 2 from J; bases not matched to a gene: 4. Germline assignment: CDR1 SGHNT and CDR2 YENEEA. CDR3 protein: CASSPGQGNTGELFF. CDR3 in DNA: TGTGCCAGCAGCCCCGGACAGGGTAACACCGGGGAGCTGTTTTTT.

In this sample, this clonotype turned up many times. This chain links TRBV27 with TRBJ2-3; 9 positions match TRBD2. Losses at the gene ends were 2 bases for V and 7 bases for J; bases not matched to a gene: 7. There are 15 residues in the CDR3. Germline loops: CDR1 MNHEY, CDR2 SMNVEV (reference sequence). CDR3 sequence reads: CASSLQGSGSYTQYF. The CDR3 coding sequence is TGTGCCAGCAGTTTACAAGGTAGCGGGAGTTATACGCAGTATTTT.

This clonotype was detected once. The chain carries TRBV2 and TRBJ2-7; 13 bases are shared with TRBD2. Germline CDR1 reads SNHLY; CDR2 reads FYNNEI. J gave up 4 bases and V 6 bases, and 6 bases lay outside the gene matches. This CDR3 spans 15 amino acids. CDR3 sequence reads: CASRAGLAGLYEQYF. Here the CDR3 DNA reads TGTGCCAGCAGGGCGGGACTAGCGGGACTTTACGAGCAGTACTTC.

This clonotype was detected many times. The rearrangement links TRBV28 to TRBJ2-3, with 10 bases matching TRBD2. Germline CDR1 MDHEN, CDR2 SYDVKM. V shed 5 bases, J shed 5 bases, and the junction held 4 bases outside the gene matches. CDR3 length: 14 amino acids. CDR3 sequence: CASSPWTSGDTQYF. The CDR3 DNA reads as TGTGCCAGCAGTCCCTGGACTAGCGGAGATACGCAGTATTTT.

This clonotype has ten or more counts. The chain uses TRBV28 and TRBJ1-4, with 9 bases that match TRBD1. Trimming cost V 6 bases and J 3 bases; bases outside gene matches: 5. The CDR3 is 15 amino acids. Germline CDR1 reads MDHEN; CDR2 reads SYDVKM. As DNA, the CDR3 is TGTGCCAGCAGCGCACAGGGGGCAGCTAATGAAAAACTGTTTTTT. Protein product: CASSAQGAANEKLFF.

This clonotype is judged medium-sized. The chain recombines TRBV28 with TRBJ2-7; D gene ambiguous. The V end was cut by 6 bases, the J end by 1 base, with 13 bases between. Germline CDR1 MDHEN, CDR2 SYDVKM. The CDR3 consists of 14 residues. The CDR3 loop reads CASRPSSGSYEQYF. The DNA of the CDR3 is TGTGCCAGCAGACCTTCATCTGGGTCCTACGAGCAGTACTTC.

At least ten counts were recorded for this clonotype. The V and J genes are TRBV18 and TRBJ1-1; D is perhaps TRBD1 (6 bases). The CDR3 runs to 15 residues. V was trimmed by 6 bases and J by 0 bases, leaving 14 bases between them. In germline, CDR1 is KGHSH, CDR2 LQKENI. The CDR3 sequence: CASSARQAMNTEAFF. The CDR3 coding sequence is TGTGCCAGCTCGGCACGACAGGCAATGAACACTGAAGCTTTCTTT.